This passage covers 3 T cell receptor beta chains from one sample sequenced in a study of PD-1 blockade in classical Hodgkin lymphoma. TCRdb keeps only in-frame clones here, not all; method: immunoSEQ multiplex PCR. The table shows 90,000 to 100,000 clones, with more than 70% occurring only once. Documented time point: cycle 4 day 1 (C4D1), after 6 weeks of nivolumab. With no exception, relapse followed autologous stem cell transplantation in all patients, and brentuximab vedotin exposure varied. The sample in question was peripheral blood mononuclear cells (PBMCs), obtained before the fourth cycle of nivolumab. All receptors derive from a human donor with classical Hodgkin lymphoma.

This clone was detected once. V is TRBV19 and J is TRBJ1-3; a possible D gene is TRBD1 (6 bases). From germline, CDR1 is LNHDA and CDR2 SQIVND (reference sequence). Trimming left V 5 bases short and J 1 base short, with 12 bases between. The CDR3 length is 15 residues. The CDR3 sequence: CASSSRGESGNTIYF. The CDR3 DNA reads TGTGCCAGTAGTTCCAGGGGAGAATCTGGAAACACCATATATTTT. The whole variable domain, filled in from reference TRBV19 and TRBJ1-3, reads DGGITQSPKYLFRKEGQNVTLSCEQNLNHDAMYWYRQDPGQGLRLIYYSQIVNDFQKGDIAEGYSVSREKKESFPLTVTSAQKNPTAFYLCASSSRGESGNTIYFGEGSWLTVV.

This chain uses TRBV7-3 with TRBJ1-2, with TRBD1 identical over 10 bases. Germline trimming cut 2 bases from V and 2 bases from J; bases unmatched to any gene: 14. The CDR3 consists of 19 residues. Germline CDR1 SGHTA, CDR2 FQGTGA. CDR3 in amino acids: CASSLPLLPGQGTNYGYTF. The CDR3 DNA reads as TGTGCCAGCAGCTTACCTCTTCTACCGGGACAGGGGACCAACTATGGCTACACCTTC.

This chain uses TRBV2 with TRBJ1-5, with unresolved D. This CDR3 contains 13 residues. Germline V gene lookup returns CDR1 SNHLY and CDR2 FYNNEI. Trimming took 6 bases from V and 10 from J, leaving 16 bases between them. CDR3 protein: CASRITYFSPQHF. CDR3 nucleotide sequence: TGTGCCAGCAGAATAACGTATTTTAGCCCCCAGCATTTT. Full variable domain (rest looked up from reference TRBV2 and TRBJ1-5): EPEVTQTPSHQVTQMGQEVILRCVPISNHLYFYWYRQILGQKVEFLVSFYNNEISEKSEIFDDQFSVERPDGSNFTLKIRSTKLEDSAMYFCASRITYFSPQHFGDGTRLSIL.